This record covers a single TCR beta chain. Germline V gives CDR1 GTSNPN, CDR2 SVGIG (reference sequence). V dropped 2 bases and J dropped 4; count of bases not matched to a gene: 7. The CDR3 has 14 residues. These data belong to a study of blood T cell repertoires in COVID-19. Study summary: The study drew acute and convalescent COVID-19 samples from the United States, Italy and Spain.

In the authors' workflow: Reference gene primers were amplified, and this amplification served to estimate nucleated cell counts. Sequencing was performed with immunoSEQ multiplex PCR; in TCRdb, only in-frame clones are kept and a portion is missing. D and trimming were read from the DNA, whereas the V and J calls and clone size are those reported in that table. The sample has 180,000 or so clones, around 87% seen once. The source of this sequence is a man aged 40-55 years with active or convalescent COVID-19. The sample was peripheral blood. The gene calls are TRBV30 and TRBJ1-2; 7 bases line up with TRBD1. Written as DNA, the CDR3 is TGTGCCTGGAGTCGAAACAGGGGCACCTATGGCTACACCTTC. It translates to CAWSRNRGTYGYTF.